The clone carrying this T cell receptor (beta chain) was found many times. The target antigen is unknown. This entry comes from a study of T cells in Graves' hyperthyroidism and ophthalmopathy. Across the whole study: Peripheral blood samples were taken at initial diagnosis, prior to any treatment. Study-level findings and limits: Ophthalmopathy and stable hyperthyroidism were told apart by a 13 V-J model. Blood held most thyroid clonotypes expanded above 0.001 frequency.

Germline V gene data show CDR1 as LNHDA and CDR2 as SQIVND (reference sequence). The CDR3 covers 15 residues. With 7 bases clipped from V and 2 bases from J, the junction kept 7 bases outside the gene matches. RNA transcripts were the template for amplifying TCR beta CDR3 regions. The TCR CDR3 was amplified in a first-round RT-PCR using the HTBI primer set. In TCRdb, the multiplex PCR reads were re-called with MiXCR into one record per CDR3 protein. Of under 350,000 distinct CDR3 sequences in the sample, about 13% were seen once. The sequenced sample was blood. This rearrangement joins TRBV19 to TRBJ2-2, with 7 bases aligning to TRBD1. This TCR came from a woman between 40 and 50 years old with Graves' ophthalmopathy. CDR3 loop: CASKAGTANTGELFF. DNA of the CDR3: TGTGCCAGTAAGGCCGGGACAGCTAACACCGGGGAGCTGTTTTTT.